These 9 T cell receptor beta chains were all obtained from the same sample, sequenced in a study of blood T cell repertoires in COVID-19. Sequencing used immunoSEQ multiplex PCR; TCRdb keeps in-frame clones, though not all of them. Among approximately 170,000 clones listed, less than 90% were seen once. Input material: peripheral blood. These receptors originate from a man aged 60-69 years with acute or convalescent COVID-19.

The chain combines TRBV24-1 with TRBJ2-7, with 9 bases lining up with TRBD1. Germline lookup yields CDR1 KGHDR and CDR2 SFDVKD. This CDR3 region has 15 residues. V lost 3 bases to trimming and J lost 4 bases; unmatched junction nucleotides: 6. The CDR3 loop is CATSDPDRGGYEQYV. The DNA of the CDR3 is TGTGCCACCAGTGATCCGGACAGGGGAGGTTACGAGCAGTACGTC.

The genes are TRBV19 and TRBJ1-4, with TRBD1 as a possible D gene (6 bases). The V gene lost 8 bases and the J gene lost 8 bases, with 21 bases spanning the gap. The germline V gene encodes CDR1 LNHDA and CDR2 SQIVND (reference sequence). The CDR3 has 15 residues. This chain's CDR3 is CASRSAGQPGEKLFF. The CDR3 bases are TGTGCCAGTCGAAGCGCCGGACAGCCAGGGGAAAAACTGTTTTTT.

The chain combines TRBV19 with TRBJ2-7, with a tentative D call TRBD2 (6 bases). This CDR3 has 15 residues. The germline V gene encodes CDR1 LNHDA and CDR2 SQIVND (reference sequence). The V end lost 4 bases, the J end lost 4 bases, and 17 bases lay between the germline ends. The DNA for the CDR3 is TGTGCCAGTAGTAGGAGCGGGTCCGTCGGGTACGAGCAGTACTTC. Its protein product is CASSRSGSVGYEQYF.

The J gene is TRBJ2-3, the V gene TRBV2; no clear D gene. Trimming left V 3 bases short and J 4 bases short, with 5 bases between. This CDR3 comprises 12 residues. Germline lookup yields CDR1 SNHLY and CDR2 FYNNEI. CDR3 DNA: TGTGCCAGCAGTGAGACTTCAGATACGCAGTATTTT. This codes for CASSETSDTQYF.

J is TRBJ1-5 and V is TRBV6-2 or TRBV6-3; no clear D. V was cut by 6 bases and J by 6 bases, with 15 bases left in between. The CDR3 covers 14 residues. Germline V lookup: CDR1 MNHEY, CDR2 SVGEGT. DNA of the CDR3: TGTGCCAGCAGCCCGGCGGGGAAAAGTCAGCCCCAGCATTTT. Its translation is CASSPAGKSQPQHF.

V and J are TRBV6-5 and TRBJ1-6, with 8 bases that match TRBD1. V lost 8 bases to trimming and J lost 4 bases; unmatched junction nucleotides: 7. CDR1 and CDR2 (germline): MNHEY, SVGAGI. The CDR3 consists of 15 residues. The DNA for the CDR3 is TGTGCCAGCGTTTCGGACAGGGCGTATAATTCACCCCTCCACTTT. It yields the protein CASVSDRAYNSPLHF.

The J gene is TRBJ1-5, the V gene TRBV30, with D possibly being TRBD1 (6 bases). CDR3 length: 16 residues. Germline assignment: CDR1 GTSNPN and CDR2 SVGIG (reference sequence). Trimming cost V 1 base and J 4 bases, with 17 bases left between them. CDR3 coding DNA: TGTGCCTGGAGTGCCTATACAGGGATTCGGAATCAGCCCCAGCATTTT. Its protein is CAWSAYTGIRNQPQHF.

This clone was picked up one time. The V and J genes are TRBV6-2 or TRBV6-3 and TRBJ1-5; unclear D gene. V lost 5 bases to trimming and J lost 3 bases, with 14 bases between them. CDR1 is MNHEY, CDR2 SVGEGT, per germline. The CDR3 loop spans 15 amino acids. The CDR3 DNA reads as TGTGCCAGCAGTCCCTCGGGAAGATTCAATCAGCCCCAGCATTTT. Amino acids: CASSPSGRFNQPQHF.

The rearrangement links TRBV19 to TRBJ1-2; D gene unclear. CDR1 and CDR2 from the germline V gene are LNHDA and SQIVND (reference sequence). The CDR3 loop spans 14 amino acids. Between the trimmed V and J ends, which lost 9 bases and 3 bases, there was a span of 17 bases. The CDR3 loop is CARPPGGRDYGYTF. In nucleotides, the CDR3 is TGTGCCAGACCACCGGGTGGGCGGGACTATGGCTACACCTTC.